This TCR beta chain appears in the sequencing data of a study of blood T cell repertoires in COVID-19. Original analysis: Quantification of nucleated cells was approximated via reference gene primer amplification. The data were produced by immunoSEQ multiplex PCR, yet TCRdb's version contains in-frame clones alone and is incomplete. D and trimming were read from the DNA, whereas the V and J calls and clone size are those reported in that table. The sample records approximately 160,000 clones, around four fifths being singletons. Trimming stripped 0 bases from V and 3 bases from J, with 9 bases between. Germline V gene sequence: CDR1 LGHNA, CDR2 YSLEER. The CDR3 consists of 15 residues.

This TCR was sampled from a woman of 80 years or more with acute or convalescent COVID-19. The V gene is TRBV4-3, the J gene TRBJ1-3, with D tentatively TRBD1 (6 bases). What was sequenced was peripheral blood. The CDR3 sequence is CASSQDSGVGNTIYF. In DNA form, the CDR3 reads TGCGCCAGCAGCCAAGATTCAGGGGTTGGAAACACCATATATTTT.